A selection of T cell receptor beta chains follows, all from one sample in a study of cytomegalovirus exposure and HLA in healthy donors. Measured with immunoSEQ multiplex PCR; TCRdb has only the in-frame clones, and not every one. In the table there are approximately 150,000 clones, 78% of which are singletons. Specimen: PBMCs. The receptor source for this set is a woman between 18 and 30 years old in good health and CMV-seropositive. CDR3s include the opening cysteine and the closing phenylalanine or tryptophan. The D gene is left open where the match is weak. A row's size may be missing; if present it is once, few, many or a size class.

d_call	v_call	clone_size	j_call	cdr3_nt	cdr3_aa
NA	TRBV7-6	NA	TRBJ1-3	TGTGCCAGCAGCCCGCAGGGTGCCAGCTTTTCATCGGCTGGAAACACCATATATTTT	CASSPQGASFSSAGNTIYF
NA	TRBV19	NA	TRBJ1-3	TGTGCCAGTTTCCACCAGGGAACCTCTGGAAACACCATATATTTT	CASFHQGTSGNTIYF
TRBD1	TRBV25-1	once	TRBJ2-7	TGTGCCAGCAGTGAACCGGGACAGGGGGGCTACGAGCAGTACTTC	CASSEPGQGGYEQYF
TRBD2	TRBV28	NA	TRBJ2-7	TGTGCCAGCAGTTATGGGTCTAGCGGAGCCTACGAGCAGTACTTC	CASSYGSSGAYEQYF
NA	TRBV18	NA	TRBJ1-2	TGTGCCAGCTCACCAAGCCAGGGTGCTAACTATGGCTACACCTTC	CASSPSQGANYGYTF
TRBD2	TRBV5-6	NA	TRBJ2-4	TGTGCCAGCAGCCTGGGACTAGCGGCTCCCCAAGGGAACATTCAGTACTTC	CASSLGLAAPQGNIQYF
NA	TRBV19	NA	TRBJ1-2	TGTGCCAGTTCGGTCGGGGGTACAGCTAACTATGGCTACACCTTC	CASSVGGTANYGYTF
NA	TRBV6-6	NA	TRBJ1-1	TGTGCCACGGACCGGGGGGGGGAAGCTTTCTTT	CATDRGGEAFF
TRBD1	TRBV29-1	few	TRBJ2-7	TGCAGCGTTGAAAGGGACAGGGACGGTGGCGAGCAGTACTTC	CSVERDRDGGEQYF
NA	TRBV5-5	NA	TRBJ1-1	TGTGCCAGCAGCTTTGGGGGCGGAGTTAACACTGAAGCTTTCTTT	CASSFGGGVNTEAFF
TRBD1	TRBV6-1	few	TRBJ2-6	TGTGCCAGCAGTGGCACCCAGGGGGCTGGGGCCAACGTCCTGACTTTC	CASSGTQGAGANVLTF
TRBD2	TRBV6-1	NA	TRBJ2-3	TGTGCCAGCAGTGAAGTTGCGGGGGGGAGCACAGATACGCAGTATTTT	CASSEVAGGSTDTQYF
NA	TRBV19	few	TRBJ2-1	TGTGCCAGTAGTGTCCGGGACAATGAGCAGTTCTTC	CASSVRDNEQFF
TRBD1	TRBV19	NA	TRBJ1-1	TGTGCCAGTAGTATCCAGGGGGCGCGAAACACTGAAGCTTTCTTT	CASSIQGARNTEAFF
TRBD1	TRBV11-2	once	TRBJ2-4	TGTGCCAGCAGCTTAGGACAGGGAAATCTAAAAAACATTCAGTACTTC	CASSLGQGNLKNIQYF
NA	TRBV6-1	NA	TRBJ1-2	TGTGCCAGCAGTGGAGCGACAGCTAACTATGGCTACACCTTC	CASSGATANYGYTF
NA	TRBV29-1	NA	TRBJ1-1	TGCAGCGTTGAAGATAGTTTAAGACAGCGGGGTGGAACTGAAGCTTTCTTT	CSVEDSLRQRGGTEAFF
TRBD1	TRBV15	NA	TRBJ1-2	TGTGCCACCAGCAGGGGACAGAGACCCTATGGCTACACCTTC	CATSRGQRPYGYTF
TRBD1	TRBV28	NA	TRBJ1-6	TGTGCCAGCAGTCTCAGGGGGCCGGACGGTTCACCCCTCCACTTT	CASSLRGPDGSPLHF
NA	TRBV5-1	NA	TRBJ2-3	TGCGCCAGCAGCTTCGGTGATACGCAGTATTTT	CASSFGDTQYF
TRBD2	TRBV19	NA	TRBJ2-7	TGTGCCAGTAACTCCCTCGGGGGGGAGCAGTACTTC	CASNSLGGEQYF
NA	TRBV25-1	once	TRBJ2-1	TGTGCCACCTCGGAGCAGGACTATGAGCAGTTCTTC	CATSEQDYEQFF
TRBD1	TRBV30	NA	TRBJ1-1	TGTGCCTGGAAACCCAGGGGGCTTACGATGAACACTGAAGCTTTCTTT	CAWKPRGLTMNTEAFF
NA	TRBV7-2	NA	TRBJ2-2	TGTGCCAGCAGGCCAAATACTGCCCCCGGGGAGCTGTTTTTT	CASRPNTAPGELFF
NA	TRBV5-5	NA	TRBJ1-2	TGTGCCAGCCGGGCCCTCCTTCAACGGGGCTATGGCTACACCTTC	CASRALLQRGYGYTF
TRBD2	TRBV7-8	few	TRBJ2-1	TGTGCCAGCACCTTTTCGTTAGCGGGGCTAAACAATGAGCAGTTCTTC	CASTFSLAGLNNEQFF
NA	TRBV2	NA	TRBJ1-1	TGTGCCAGCAGTGACTACAGGGATATTGGTGAAGCTTTCTTT	CASSDYRDIGEAFF
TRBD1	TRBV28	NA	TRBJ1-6	TGTGCCAGCAGTTCAATTCAGGGGGTAGGTAATTCACCCCTCCACTTT	CASSSIQGVGNSPLHF
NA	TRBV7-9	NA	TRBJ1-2	TGTGCCAGCAGCCCGCTGGGAGGGGAGACCTATGGCTACACCTTC	CASSPLGGETYGYTF
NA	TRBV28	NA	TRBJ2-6	TGTGCCAGCAGTTTAAGCCCCTACTCTGGGGCCAACGTCCTGACTTTC	CASSLSPYSGANVLTF
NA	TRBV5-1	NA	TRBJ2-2	TGCGCCAGCAGCTTGTATTCAGGGTACACCGGGGAGCTGTTTTTT	CASSLYSGYTGELFF
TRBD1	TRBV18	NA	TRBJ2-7	TGTGCCAGCTCACCCGGACAGGAGCCGTACGAGCAGTACTTC	CASSPGQEPYEQYF
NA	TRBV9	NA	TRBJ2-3	TGTGCCAGCAGCGTCCATCCGGGGGGCGGGTCCACAGATACGCAGTATTTT	CASSVHPGGGSTDTQYF
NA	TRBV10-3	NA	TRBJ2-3	TGTGCCATCAGTGAGTCGAGGCAGAGCACAGATACGCAGTATTTT	CAISESRQSTDTQYF
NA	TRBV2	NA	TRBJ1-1	TGTGCCAGCAGTGACCCCAGACAGGTCCCCACTGAAGCTTTCTTT	CASSDPRQVPTEAFF
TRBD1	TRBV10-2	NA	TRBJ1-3	TGCGCCAGCATGGGGGGACAGGGCGGAAACACCATATATTTT	CASMGGQGGNTIYF
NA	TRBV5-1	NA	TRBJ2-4	TGCGCCAGCAGTTTGGGCGGGACAGCCAAAAACATTCAGTACTTC	CASSLGGTAKNIQYF
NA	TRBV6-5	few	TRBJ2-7	TGTGCCAGCAGTTACTTCGGGACATTTACCTACGAGCAGTACTTC	CASSYFGTFTYEQYF
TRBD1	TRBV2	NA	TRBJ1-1	TGTGCCAGCGAAGACCGCGCCAGAGGGGGCGCGGAAACTGAAGCTTTCTTT	CASEDRARGGAETEAFF
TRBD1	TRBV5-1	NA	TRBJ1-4	TGCGCCAGCAGCTTGGTACGAAAGACAGGGAAAAATGAAAAACTGTTTTTT	CASSLVRKTGKNEKLFF
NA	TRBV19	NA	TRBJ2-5	TGTGCCAGTAGTACCGGCCTGCGGCGGGGCCAAGAGACCCAGTACTTC	CASSTGLRRGQETQYF
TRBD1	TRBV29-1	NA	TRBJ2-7	TGCAGCGTTTACAGGGGCTACGAGCAGTACTTC	CSVYRGYEQYF
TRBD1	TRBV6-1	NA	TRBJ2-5	TGTGCCAGCAGTGATGTCCGACAGGGCTCCAGGGAGACCCAGTACTTC	CASSDVRQGSRETQYF
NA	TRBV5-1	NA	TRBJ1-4	TGCGCCAGCAGCTTGGCAGGAGGAAAACTGTTTTTT	CASSLAGGKLFF
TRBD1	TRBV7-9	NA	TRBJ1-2	TGTGCCAGCAGCCAAGGGACAGCGAACTATGGCTACACCTTC	CASSQGTANYGYTF
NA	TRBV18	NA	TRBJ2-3	TGTGCCAGCTCACCAAAGGAGGGGACTCACACAGATACGCAGTATTTT	CASSPKEGTHTDTQYF
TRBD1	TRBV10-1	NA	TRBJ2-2	TGCGCCAGCAGACAGGGGAGGAACACCGGGGAGCTGTTTTTT	CASRQGRNTGELFF
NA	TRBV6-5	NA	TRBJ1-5	TGTGCCACTGGACTAACTTGGGGCAATCAGCCCCAGCATTTT	CATGLTWGNQPQHF
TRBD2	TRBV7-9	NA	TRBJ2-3	TGTGCCAGCAGTCAGACTAGCGGGGTAGAATCAGATACGCAGTATTTT	CASSQTSGVESDTQYF